The 26 T cell receptor beta chains below all came from one sample that was sequenced in a study of post-analysis software for immune sequencing data. Study observations and caveats: TRBV segments more frequent in patients than in controls numbered roughly 5 and included TRBV5-6, TRBV5-1 and TRBV20-1.

Prepared libraries of TCR beta cDNA carried unique molecular identifiers. TCRdb independently ran MiXCR on the PCR reads; one entry per CDR3 protein. The sample gives about 820,000 distinct CDR3 sequences, roughly 58% of which show up once; approximately 4.5% is in the top ten. The antigens of these receptors remain unknown. The sequencing input was blood. These receptors all stem from a girl aged 10 to 17 with multiple sclerosis.

This clonotype was picked up one time. The chain has TRBV7-8 and TRBJ1-2; no definite D call. This CDR3 has 13 amino acids. Per the germline V gene, CDR1 is SGHVS and CDR2 is FQNEAQ. V lost 4 bases and J 8 bases, leaving 14 bases between the germline ends. CDR3: CASSSHPEGGYTF. CDR3 DNA: TGTGCCAGCAGCTCCCATCCGGAGGGAGGCTACACCTTC.

The gene calls are TRBV5-1 and TRBJ1-5; tentatively, D is TRBD1 (5 bases). The CDR3 runs 13 residues. The V gene lost 4 bases and the J gene lost 4 bases, with 9 bases spanning the gap. The germline gives CDR1 SGHRS, CDR2 YFSETQ. The CDR3: CASSRDENQPQHF. The CDR3 DNA reads as TGCGCCAGCAGCCGGGACGAAAATCAGCCCCAGCATTTT.

CDR3 in amino acids: CASSYTRPGINSYEQYF. CDR3 in DNA: TGTGCCAGCAGTTACACCCGACCAGGGATTAACTCCTACGAGCAGTACTTC. V gene TRBV6-6 combines with J gene TRBJ2-7; a possible D gene is TRBD1 (5 bases). Germline V CDR1 and CDR2: MNHNY, SVGAGI (reference sequence). CDR3 length: 17 residues. Trimming pared 2 bases from V and 0 bases from J, leaving 17 bases between.

The sample holds a few counts of this clonotype. The genes are TRBV20-1 and TRBJ1-2, with D possibly matching TRBD1 (5 bases). V dropped 5 bases and J dropped 4 bases, with 14 bases sitting between them. The CDR3 totals 13 residues. Germline values: CDR1 DFQATT, CDR2 SNEGSKA (reference sequence). DNA of the CDR3: TGCAGTGCTGGCACAGGCGGTGGCTATGGCTACACCTTC. Encoded protein: CSAGTGGGYGYTF.

The J gene is TRBJ1-5, the V gene TRBV7-8; D possibly corresponds to TRBD1 (5 bases). This CDR3 has 14 amino acids. Germline loops: CDR1 SGHVS, CDR2 FQNEAQ. The V and J ends lost 2 bases and 6 bases respectively, with 11 bases between them. The CDR3 nucleotides are TGTGCCAGCAGCTTATCGGCAGGGCGTCAGCCCCAGCATTTT. Translated: CASSLSAGRQPQHF.

The CDR3 DNA reads as TGTGCCAGCAGCCAGGGTCCTCCGGGACTCCAGCTATACAATGAGCAGTTCTTC. Its translation is CASSQGPPGLQLYNEQFF. The chain recombines TRBV3-1 with TRBJ2-1, with D possibly matching TRBD2 (6 bases). V shed 3 bases and J shed 4 bases, with 22 bases lying between them. Germline CDR1 is LGHDT and CDR2 is YNNKEL (reference sequence). The CDR3 is 18 amino acids.

The V and J genes are TRBV29-1 and TRBJ1-1; a weak D match, TRBD1 (6 bases). The CDR3 is 13 amino acids. The V and J ends lost 7 bases and 1 base respectively, with 13 bases between them. Germline V gene sequence: CDR1 SQVTM, CDR2 ANQGSEA. The CDR3 spells CSAALTGNTEAFF. CDR3 nucleotides: TGCAGCGCTGCTCTGACAGGGAACACTGAAGCTTTCTTT.

The chain recombines TRBV10-3 with TRBJ2-3, with unresolved D. Per the germline V gene, CDR1 is ENHRY and CDR2 is SYGVKD. Deletions cut 4 bases from V and 2 bases from J, with 19 bases between. CDR3 length: 17 residues. CDR3 sequence reads: CAISVGRTSANTDTQYF. DNA of the CDR3: TGTGCCATCAGTGTTGGCAGGACGTCGGCTAACACAGATACGCAGTATTTT.

A single count supports this clonotype. The chain combines TRBV4-1 with TRBJ2-5; tentatively, D is TRBD2 (5 bases). This CDR3 is 16 amino acids long. V lost 0 bases and J lost 5, with 16 bases in between. Looked up from germline, CDR1 is MGHRA and CDR2 is YSYEKL. The DNA for the CDR3 is TGCGCCAGCAGCCAAGAAGCCGGGATCGCCGCGGAGACCCAGTACTTC. Its protein product is CASSQEAGIAAETQYF.

The genes are TRBV29-1 and TRBJ2-1; tentatively, D is TRBD2 (6 bases). V was clipped by 7 bases and J by 5 bases, with 9 bases between them. Germline CDR1 and CDR2: SQVTM and ANQGSEA. This CDR3 has 11 amino acids. DNA of the CDR3: TGCAGCGCCCAGCGGGACAATGAGCAGTTCTTC. Residues: CSAQRDNEQFF.

This chain joins TRBV5-1 and TRBJ2-1; possibly TRBD2 for D (6 bases). Trimming cost V 2 bases and J 10 bases, with 19 bases left between them. Germline CDR1 SGHRS, CDR2 YFSETQ. The length of the CDR3 is 15 residues. The CDR3 DNA is TGCGCCAGCAGCTTCACCGGGACTTCCCCGGAGGAGCAGTTCTTC. It specifies CASSFTGTSPEEQFF. Full variable domain (rest looked up from reference TRBV5-1 and TRBJ2-1): KAGVTQTPRYLIKTRGQQVTLSCSPISGHRSVSWYQQTPGQGLQFLFEYFSETQRNKGNFPGRFSGRQFSNSRSEMNVSTLELGDSALYLCASSFTGTSPEEQFFGPGTRLTVL.

About this clonotype itself: Its ends do not fully match the called genes, so a read error is possible. This chain links TRBV6-5 with TRBJ2-1; TRBD1 is a possible D gene (5 bases). The germline CDR1 and CDR2 sequences are MNHEY and SVGAGI. This CDR3 comprises 13 residues. CDR3 in DNA: TGTGCCGGCAGTTACTCCCAGGGCTATGAGCAGTTCTTC. Residues: CAGSYSQGYEQFF.

This chain connects TRBV7-9 to TRBJ2-4; D not certain. Judging by the DNA end, TRBJ2-7 fits better; the J call may be wrong. CDR1 is SEHNR and CDR2 is FQNEAQ in the germline V gene (reference sequence). The CDR3 contains 15 residues. The chain's CDR3 is CASSLDNSLSGEQYF. Here the CDR3 DNA reads TGTGCCAGCAGCTTAGATAACTCACTCTCCGGCGAGCAGTACTTC.

This clonotype has just a few counts. The V call is TRBV5-1, the J call TRBJ1-2, with D possibly matching TRBD1 (5 bases). The CDR3 sequence is 15 residues long. Trimming removed 4 bases from V and 0 bases from J, with 13 bases in between. Germline V gene lookup returns CDR1 SGHRS and CDR2 YFSETQ. The CDR3 DNA is TGCGCCAGCAGCAGTGGAGACAGTACTAACTATGGCTACACCTTC. Its protein is CASSSGDSTNYGYTF.

The V and J genes are TRBV5-1 and TRBJ2-5; D is possibly TRBD2 (7 bases). Per the germline V gene, CDR1 is SGHRS and CDR2 is YFSETQ. V dropped 0 bases and J dropped 11 bases, with 20 bases sitting between them. The CDR3 sequence is 15 residues long. CDR3 loop: CASSLVAGTGREQYF. Here the CDR3 DNA reads TGCGCCAGCAGCTTGGTAGCAGGAACAGGGCGGGAGCAGTACTTC.

The chain carries TRBV5-1 and TRBJ1-1, with TRBD1 matching over 7 bases. The CDR3 is made up of 15 amino acids. J lost 0 bases, V lost 3 bases, and 5 bases had no gene match. Looked up from germline, CDR1 is SGHRS and CDR2 is YFSETQ. The CDR3 reads CASSYGTVLNTEAFF. As DNA, the CDR3 is TGCGCCAGCAGCTACGGGACAGTTCTGAACACTGAAGCTTTCTTT. Combining the CDR3 with reference TRBV5-1 and TRBJ1-1 gives the whole variable domain KAGVTQTPRYLIKTRGQQVTLSCSPISGHRSVSWYQQTPGQGLQFLFEYFSETQRNKGNFPGRFSGRQFSNSRSEMNVSTLELGDSALYLCASSYGTVLNTEAFFGQGTRLTVV.

V usage is TRBV12-3 or TRBV12-4 and J usage is TRBJ2-1, with 10 bases fitting TRBD2. The trim removed 6 bases at V and 8 bases at J, leaving 7 bases unmatched. The CDR3 runs 14 residues. CDR3 DNA: TGTGCCAGCAGACCGGGACTAGCGATGTATGAGCAGTTCTTC. Its protein product is CASRPGLAMYEQFF.

The rearrangement joins TRBV27 to TRBJ2-7; TRBD1 matches at 9 bases. Germline CDR1 MNHEY, CDR2 SMNVEV (reference sequence). The V gene end was trimmed by 6 bases and the J gene end by 0 bases; junction bases not matched to a gene: 6. This CDR3 has 15 amino acids. The CDR3 reads CASRPGQGYSYEQYF. The CDR3 DNA reads TGTGCCAGCAGACCAGGACAGGGGTACTCCTACGAGCAGTACTTC.

The V call is TRBV6-6, the J call TRBJ2-3; TRBD2 is a possible D gene (6 bases). Trimming took 2 bases from V and 4 from J, leaving 13 bases between them. Germline V CDR1 and CDR2: MNHNY, SVGAGI (reference sequence). The CDR3 sequence is 15 residues long. The CDR3 protein is CASSYGGSSADTQYF. As DNA, the CDR3 is TGTGCCAGCAGTTACGGGGGGAGCAGTGCAGATACGCAGTATTTT.

The V and J genes are TRBV5-1 and TRBJ2-7; maybe TRBD2 (6 bases). Trimming took 10 bases from V and 2 from J, leaving 19 bases between them. Germline V gives CDR1 SGHRS, CDR2 YFSETQ. The CDR3 consists of 14 residues. DNA of the CDR3: TGCGCCTCCCGGAGGGAGGAGATAACCTACGAGCAGTACTTC. It yields the protein CASRREEITYEQYF.

V gene TRBV5-1 combines with J gene TRBJ2-1; 8 nucleotides align to TRBD2. The J call may be mistaken, given a closer DNA end match to TRBJ2-7. Germline CDR1 is SGHRS and CDR2 is YFSETQ. The CDR3 is made up of 17 amino acids. The CDR3 DNA is TGCGCCAGCAGCCCTCGGACTAGCTTGTCCTTTTACAATGAGCAGTACTTC. Its translation: CASSPRTSLSFYNEQYF.

This chain uses TRBV6-1 with TRBJ2-1; 8 nucleotides align to TRBD2. The CDR3 totals 13 residues. Trimming at V came to 10 bases and at J to 9 bases, leaving 11 bases not matched to a gene. Germline-derived CDR1 and CDR2 are MNHNS and SASEGT. This chain's CDR3 is CATGTRDGGEQFF. As DNA, the CDR3 is TGTGCCACCGGGACTAGAGACGGGGGTGAGCAGTTCTTC.

V and J are TRBV7-3 and TRBJ1-1, with D unclear. From germline, CDR1 is SGHTA and CDR2 FQGTGA. This CDR3 spans 16 amino acids. V was clipped by 1 base and J by 3 bases, with 15 bases between them. This chain's CDR3 is CASSLSPIQPYTEAFF. The CDR3 DNA reads TGTGCCAGCAGCTTAAGCCCAATCCAACCATACACTGAAGCTTTCTTT.

The chain joins TRBV20-1 to TRBJ2-1; 11 bases are shared with TRBD2. The DNA end is a closer match to TRBJ2-7, so the J assignment may be wrong. The length of the CDR3 is 15 residues. From germline, CDR1 is DFQATT and CDR2 SNEGSKA (reference sequence). In DNA form, the CDR3 reads TGCAGTGCTAATATAGCGGGGGGGATTCCCAATGAGCAGTACTTC. Amino acid sequence: CSANIAGGIPNEQYF.

This clonotype was found a few times. The genes are TRBV24-1 and TRBJ2-2, with 9 bases identical to TRBD1. CDR3 length equals 17 residues. Trimming at V came to 3 bases and at J to 3 bases, leaving 7 bases not matched to a gene. In germline, CDR1 is KGHDR, CDR2 SFDVKD. CDR3 sequence: CATSDRGQGIYTGELFF. The CDR3 nucleotides read TGTGCCACCAGTGATAGAGGACAGGGGATTTACACCGGGGAGCTGTTTTTT.

The gene calls are TRBV10-3 and TRBJ2-3, with TRBD2 identical over 8 bases. Germline CDR1 and CDR2: ENHRY and SYGVKD. V was pared by 6 bases and J by 1 base, with 6 bases of the junction left unmatched. The CDR3 consists of 15 residues. The CDR3 DNA reads TGTGCCATCAGGGGACTAGATCGGGGCACAGATACGCAGTATTTT. This translates into CAIRGLDRGTDTQYF.